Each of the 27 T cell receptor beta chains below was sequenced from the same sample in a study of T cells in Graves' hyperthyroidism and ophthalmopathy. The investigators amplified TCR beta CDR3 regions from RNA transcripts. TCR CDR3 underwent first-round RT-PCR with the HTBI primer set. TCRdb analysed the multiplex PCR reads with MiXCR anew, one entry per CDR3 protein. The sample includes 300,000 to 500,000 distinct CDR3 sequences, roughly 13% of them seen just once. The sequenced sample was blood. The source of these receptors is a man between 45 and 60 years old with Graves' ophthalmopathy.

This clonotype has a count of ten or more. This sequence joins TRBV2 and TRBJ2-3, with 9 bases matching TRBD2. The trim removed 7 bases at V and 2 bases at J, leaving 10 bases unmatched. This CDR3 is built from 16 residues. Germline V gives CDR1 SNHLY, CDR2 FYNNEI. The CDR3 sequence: CASTMTSGFDTDTQYF. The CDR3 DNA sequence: TGTGCCAGCACAATGACTAGCGGATTCGACACAGATACGCAGTATTTT.

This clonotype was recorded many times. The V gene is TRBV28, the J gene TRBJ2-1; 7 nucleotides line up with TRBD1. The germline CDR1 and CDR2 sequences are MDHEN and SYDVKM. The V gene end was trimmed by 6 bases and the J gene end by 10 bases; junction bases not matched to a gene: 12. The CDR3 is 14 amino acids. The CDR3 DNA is TGTGCCAGCAGGAGACAGGGATCTTTGGGGGAGCAGTTCTTC. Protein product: CASRRQGSLGEQFF.

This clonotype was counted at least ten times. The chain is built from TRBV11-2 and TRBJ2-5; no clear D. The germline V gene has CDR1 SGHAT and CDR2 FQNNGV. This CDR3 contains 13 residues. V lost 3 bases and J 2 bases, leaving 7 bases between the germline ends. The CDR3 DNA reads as TGTGCCAGCAGCTTGTACAGTCAAGAGACCCAGTACTTC. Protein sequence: CASSLYSQETQYF.

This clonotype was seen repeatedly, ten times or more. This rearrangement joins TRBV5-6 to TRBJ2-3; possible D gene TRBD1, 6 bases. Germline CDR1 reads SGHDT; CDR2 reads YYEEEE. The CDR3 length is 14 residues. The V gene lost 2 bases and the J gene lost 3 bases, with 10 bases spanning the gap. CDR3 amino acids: CASSFGTTTDTQYF. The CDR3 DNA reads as TGTGCCAGCAGCTTCGGGACAACTACAGATACGCAGTATTTT.

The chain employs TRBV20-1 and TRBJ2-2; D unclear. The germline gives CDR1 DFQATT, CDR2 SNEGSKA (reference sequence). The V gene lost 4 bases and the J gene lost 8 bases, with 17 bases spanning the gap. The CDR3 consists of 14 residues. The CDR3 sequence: CSAKIWGNRGELFF. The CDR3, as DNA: TGCAGTGCTAAGATCTGGGGAAATCGTGGGGAGCTGTTTTTT.

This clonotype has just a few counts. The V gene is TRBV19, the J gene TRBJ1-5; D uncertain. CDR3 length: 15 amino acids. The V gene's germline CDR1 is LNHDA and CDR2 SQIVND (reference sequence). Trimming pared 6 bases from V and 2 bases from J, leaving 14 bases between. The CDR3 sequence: CASSPVGEGNQPQHF. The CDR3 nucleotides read TGTGCCAGTAGCCCGGTTGGGGAGGGCAATCAGCCCCAGCATTTT.

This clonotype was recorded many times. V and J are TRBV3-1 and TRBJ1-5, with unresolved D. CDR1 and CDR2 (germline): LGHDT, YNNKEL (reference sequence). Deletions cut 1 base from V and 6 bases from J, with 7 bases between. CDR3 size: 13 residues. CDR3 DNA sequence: TGTGCCAGCAGCCAAGCCCCGGGTCAGCCCCAGCATTTT. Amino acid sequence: CASSQAPGQPQHF.

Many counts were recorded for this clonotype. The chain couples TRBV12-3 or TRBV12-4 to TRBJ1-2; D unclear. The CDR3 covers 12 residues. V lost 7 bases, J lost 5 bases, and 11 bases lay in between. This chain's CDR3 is CASTGVRYGYTF. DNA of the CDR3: TGTGCCAGCACCGGCGTACGGTATGGCTACACCTTC.

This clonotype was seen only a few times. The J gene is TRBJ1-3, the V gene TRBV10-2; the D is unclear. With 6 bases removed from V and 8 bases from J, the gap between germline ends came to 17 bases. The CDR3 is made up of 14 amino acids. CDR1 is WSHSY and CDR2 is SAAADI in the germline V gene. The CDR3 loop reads CASSPFRVVDTIYF. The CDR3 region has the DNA TGCGCCAGCAGCCCGTTCCGGGTAGTTGACACCATATATTTT.

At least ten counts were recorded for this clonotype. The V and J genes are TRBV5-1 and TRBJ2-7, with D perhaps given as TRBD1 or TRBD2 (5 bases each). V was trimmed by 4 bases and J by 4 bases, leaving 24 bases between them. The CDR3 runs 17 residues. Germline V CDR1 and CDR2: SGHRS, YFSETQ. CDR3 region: CASSGNPRRQGPYEQYF. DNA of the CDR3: TGCGCCAGCAGCGGGAACCCCCGGAGGCAGGGTCCGTACGAGCAGTACTTC.

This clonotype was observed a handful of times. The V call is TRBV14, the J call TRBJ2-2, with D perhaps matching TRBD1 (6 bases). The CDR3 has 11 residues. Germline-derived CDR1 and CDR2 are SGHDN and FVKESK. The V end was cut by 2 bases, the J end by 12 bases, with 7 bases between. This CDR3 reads CASSQQGQLFF. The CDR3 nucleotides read TGTGCCAGCAGCCAACAGGGGCAGCTGTTTTTT.

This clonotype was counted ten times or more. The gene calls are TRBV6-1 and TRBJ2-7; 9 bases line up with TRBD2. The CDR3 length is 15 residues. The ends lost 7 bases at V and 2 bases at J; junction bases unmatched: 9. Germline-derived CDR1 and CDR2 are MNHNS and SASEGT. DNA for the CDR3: TGTGCCAGCAATCAACTGGCGGGAGGGCCCTACGAGCAGTACTTC. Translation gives CASNQLAGGPYEQYF.

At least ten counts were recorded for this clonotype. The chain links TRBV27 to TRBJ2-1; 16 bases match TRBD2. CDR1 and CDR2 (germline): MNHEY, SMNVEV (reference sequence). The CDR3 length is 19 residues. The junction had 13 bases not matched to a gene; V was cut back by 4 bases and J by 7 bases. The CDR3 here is CASSSAGTSGRGVWNEQFF. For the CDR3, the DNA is TGTGCCAGCAGTTCTGCCGGGACTAGCGGGAGGGGGGTATGGAATGAGCAGTTCTTC.

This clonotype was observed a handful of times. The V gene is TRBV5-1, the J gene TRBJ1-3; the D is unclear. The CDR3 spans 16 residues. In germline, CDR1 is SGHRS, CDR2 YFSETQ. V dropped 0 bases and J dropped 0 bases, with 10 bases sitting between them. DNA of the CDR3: TGCGCCAGCAGCTTGGGCAACTCCGGCTCTGGAAACACCATATATTTT. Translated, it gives CASSLGNSGSGNTIYF.

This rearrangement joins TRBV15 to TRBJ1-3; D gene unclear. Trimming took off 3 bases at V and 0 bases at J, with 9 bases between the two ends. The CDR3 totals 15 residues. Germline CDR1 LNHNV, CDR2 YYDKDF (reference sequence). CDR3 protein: CATSRDGVSGNTIYF. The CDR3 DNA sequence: TGTGCCACCAGCAGGGACGGGGTCTCTGGAAACACCATATATTTT.

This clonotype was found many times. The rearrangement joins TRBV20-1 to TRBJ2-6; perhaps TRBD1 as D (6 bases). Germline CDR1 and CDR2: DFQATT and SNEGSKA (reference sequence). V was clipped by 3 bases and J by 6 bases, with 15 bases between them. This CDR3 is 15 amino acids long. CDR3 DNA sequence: TGCAGTGCTAGGCGGACAGCTCAGGCGGCCAACGTCCTGACTTTC. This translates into CSARRTAQAANVLTF.

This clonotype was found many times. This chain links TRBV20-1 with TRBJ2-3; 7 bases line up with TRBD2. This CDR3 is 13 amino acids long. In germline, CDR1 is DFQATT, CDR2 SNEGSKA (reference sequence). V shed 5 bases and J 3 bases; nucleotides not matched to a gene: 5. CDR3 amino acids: CSAGRAGTDTQYF. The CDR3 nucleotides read TGCAGTGCTGGGAGGGCCGGAACAGATACGCAGTATTTT.

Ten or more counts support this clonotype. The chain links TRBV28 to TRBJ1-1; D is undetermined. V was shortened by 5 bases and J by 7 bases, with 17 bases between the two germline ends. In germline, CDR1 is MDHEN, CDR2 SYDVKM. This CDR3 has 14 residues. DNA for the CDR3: TGTGCCAGCAGTCCACATAGGACGGTAATTGAAGCTTTCTTT. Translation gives CASSPHRTVIEAFF. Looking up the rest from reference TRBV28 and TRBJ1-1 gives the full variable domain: DVKVTQSSRYLVKRTGEKVFLECVQDMDHENMFWYRQDPGLGLRLIYFSYDVKMKEKGDIPEGYSVSREKKERFSLILESASTNQTSMYLCASSPHRTVIEAFFGQGTRLTVV.

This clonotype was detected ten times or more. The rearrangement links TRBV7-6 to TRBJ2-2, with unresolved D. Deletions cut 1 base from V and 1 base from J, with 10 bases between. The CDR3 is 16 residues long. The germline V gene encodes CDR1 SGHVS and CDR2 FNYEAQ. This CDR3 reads CASSLVATMNTGELFF. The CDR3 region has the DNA TGTGCCAGCAGCTTAGTGGCCACCATGAACACCGGGGAGCTGTTTTTT.

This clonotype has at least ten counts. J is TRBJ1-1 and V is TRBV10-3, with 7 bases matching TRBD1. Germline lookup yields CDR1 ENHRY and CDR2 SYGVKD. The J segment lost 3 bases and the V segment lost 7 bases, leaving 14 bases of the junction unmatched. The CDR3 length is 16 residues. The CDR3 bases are TGTGCCATCACTCGAGGGCAGGGGGATATAGACACTGAAGCTTTCTTT. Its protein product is CAITRGQGDIDTEAFF.

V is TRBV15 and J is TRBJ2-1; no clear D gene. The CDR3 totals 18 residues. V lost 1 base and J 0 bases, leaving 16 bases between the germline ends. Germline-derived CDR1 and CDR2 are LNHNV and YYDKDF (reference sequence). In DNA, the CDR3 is TGTGCCACCAGCAGAGCCTTCTCGGTTCCAAGCTCCTACAATGAGCAGTTCTTC. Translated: CATSRAFSVPSSYNEQFF.

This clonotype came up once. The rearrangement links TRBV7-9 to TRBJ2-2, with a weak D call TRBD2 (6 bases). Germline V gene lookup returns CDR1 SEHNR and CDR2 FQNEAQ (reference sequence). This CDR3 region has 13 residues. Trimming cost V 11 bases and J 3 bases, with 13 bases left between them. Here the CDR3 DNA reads TGTGCCGGAGGGACGACAGACACCGGGGAGCTGTTTTTT. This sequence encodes CAGGTTDTGELFF.

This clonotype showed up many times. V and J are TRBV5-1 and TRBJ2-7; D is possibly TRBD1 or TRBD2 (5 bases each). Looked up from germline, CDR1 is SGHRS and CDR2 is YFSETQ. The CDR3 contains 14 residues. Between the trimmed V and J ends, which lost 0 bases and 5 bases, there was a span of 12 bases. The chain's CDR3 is CASSLVGGRNEQYF. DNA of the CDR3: TGCGCCAGCAGCTTGGTTGGGGGTCGGAACGAGCAGTACTTC.

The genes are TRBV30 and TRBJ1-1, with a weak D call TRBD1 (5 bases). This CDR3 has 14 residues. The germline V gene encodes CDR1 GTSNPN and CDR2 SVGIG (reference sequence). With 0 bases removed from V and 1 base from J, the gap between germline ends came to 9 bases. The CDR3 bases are TGTGCCTGGAGTGTAAGACAGAAGAACACTGAAGCTTTCTTT. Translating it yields CAWSVRQKNTEAFF.

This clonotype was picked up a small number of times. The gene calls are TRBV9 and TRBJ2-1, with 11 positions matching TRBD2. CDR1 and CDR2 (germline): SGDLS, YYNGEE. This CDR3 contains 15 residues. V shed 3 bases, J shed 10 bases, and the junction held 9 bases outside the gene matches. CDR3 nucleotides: TGTGCCAGCAGCGAGGTAGCGGGAGGGTCCGGAGAGCAGTTCTTC. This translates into CASSEVAGGSGEQFF.

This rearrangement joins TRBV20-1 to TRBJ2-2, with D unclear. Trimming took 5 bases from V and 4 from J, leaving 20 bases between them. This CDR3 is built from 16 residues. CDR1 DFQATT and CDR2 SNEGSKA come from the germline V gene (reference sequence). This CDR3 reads CSAPRRTASPTGELFF. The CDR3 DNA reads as TGCAGTGCTCCACGGCGGACGGCCTCCCCCACCGGGGAGCTGTTTTTT.

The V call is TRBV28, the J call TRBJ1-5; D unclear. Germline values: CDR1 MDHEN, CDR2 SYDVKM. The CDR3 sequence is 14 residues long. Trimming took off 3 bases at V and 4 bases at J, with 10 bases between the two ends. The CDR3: CASSFFGLNQPQHF. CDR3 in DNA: TGTGCCAGCAGTTTTTTCGGGTTGAATCAGCCCCAGCATTTT. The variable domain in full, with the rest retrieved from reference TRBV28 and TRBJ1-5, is DVKVTQSSRYLVKRTGEKVFLECVQDMDHENMFWYRQDPGLGLRLIYFSYDVKMKEKGDIPEGYSVSREKKERFSLILESASTNQTSMYLCASSFFGLNQPQHFGDGTRLSIL.